This T cell receptor beta chain was recorded in a study of Ad26.COV2.S vaccination and SARS-CoV-2 variants. Study in general: Ad26.COV2.S, an intramuscular injection, was given once or twice 56 days apart. General observations from the study: People who got the vaccine or the placebo had similar non-spike TCR breadth.

Described treatment: roughly 19 received Ad26.COV2.S at low or high dose, single or two shots; 5 received placebo; per-sample allocation not given. Sampling happened 63 days after the first vaccine or placebo injection. A Boston donor was an adult aged 18-55 years. In the vaccine, an Ad26 vector expressed the SARS-CoV-2 spike of the Wuhan strain. Germline V gene sequence: CDR1 SQVTM, CDR2 ANQGSEA. Trimming shortened V by 1 base and J by 2 bases, and 7 bases separated the two germline ends. The CDR3 is 13 residues long. Clones were sequenced by immunoSEQ multiplex PCR, and TCRdb holds only the in-frame ones, with some missing. The table records 330,000 or so clones, 90% of them present only once. To note about this clone: Antigen unknown.

Specimen: peripheral blood, collected in a trial of Ad26.COV2.S vaccine versus placebo. This TCR derives from a person between 18 and 65 years old who received the Ad26.COV2.S COVID-19 vaccine or a placebo. The gene calls are TRBV29-1 and TRBJ2-3; D might be TRBD1 (5 bases). The CDR3 nucleotides are TGCAGCGTTGAAGTAGGGGTCACAGATACGCAGTATTTT. This codes for CSVEVGVTDTQYF.